This T cell receptor beta chain was identified during a study of T cells in Graves' hyperthyroidism and ophthalmopathy (dated by TCRdb to the late 2010s). Study-wide context: Peripheral blood samples were taken at the time of initial diagnosis, prior to any treatment. To identify TCR V-J signatures that set the groups apart, the researchers used a discovery cohort of 100 or so patients, made up of roughly 45 with Graves' ophthalmopathy and 57 with stable Graves' hyperthyroidism. Whether ophthalmopathy could be predicted prospectively was tested in an independent validation cohort made up of approximately 19 hyperthyroidism patients plus 17 patients who later progressed to ophthalmopathy. The 100 discovery patients were divided at random into training and test sets in a 7:3 ratio. In several Graves' hyperthyroidism patients, the study also compared T-cell repertoires from thyroid tissue with T-cell repertoires from blood. After sampling, hyperthyroidism patients received methimazole starting at 30 mg daily, and ophthalmopathy patients received high-dose intravenous methylprednisolone. The paper reports TCR Vbeta CDR3 sequencing of 130 to 150 peripheral blood samples: 40 or so ophthalmopathy, 70 to 85 hyperthyroidism and some 17 progressor patients. What the study reported, not specific to this receptor: In validation, the model predicted progression to ophthalmopathy with over 65% sensitivity and less than 75% specificity, a median of around 6.6 months before onset. In cross-validation, a model built on a 13 V-J signature told ophthalmopathy apart from stable hyperthyroidism with over 85% sensitivity and about 81% specificity, and in testing the same model reached 80%/75%. Blood samples also contained most of the expanded thyroid clonotypes (frequency above 0.001), which suggests that blood repertoires may reflect thyroid immune responses. No statistical method was used to set the sample size in advance, and investigators knew the group allocation.

Stable Graves' hyperthyroidism was defined as no progression to ophthalmopathy during 18 months of follow-up. Hyperthyroidism patients were newly diagnosed, had a disease duration of under 2 months, and were aged 18 to 65 years. The study excluded patients with uncontrolled infections, other autoimmune diseases, pregnancy or lactation. Diagnoses were based on clinical symptoms, serum thyroxine and TRAb, thyroid ultrasound and orbital computed tomography. Ficoll-Paque density gradient centrifugation was used to isolate PBMCs from around 10 ml of fresh peripheral blood. Total RNA was extracted with Trizol reagent, and quality was checked on an Agilent 2100 Bioanalyzer. The TCR beta CDR3 regions were amplified from the RNA transcripts. The TCR CDR3 was subjected to a first round of RT-PCR using the HTBI primer set and the Qiagen OneStep RT-PCR kit. Libraries were constructed in a second round of multiplex PCR, after which size selection and purification were performed. The libraries were sequenced on an Illumina HiSeq2000 using paired-end 100 bp reads. Under the source paper's analysis protocol: Raw data were processed with SOAPnuke, discarding reads with adapters, uncalled bases, mean Phred below 15, or no exact constant-primer or identifier match. High-quality paired reads were merged with COPE v1.2.5, and unique nucleotide sequences were defined as clonotypes. Clonotypes were aligned to IMGT TRBV, TRBD and TRBJ reference segments using MiTCR v1.1. The analysis was restricted to V-J combinations with a frequency above 0.0001, which together covered just over 99% of the repertoires. The TCS score was defined as the ratio of F50 (clonal expansion) to E x V (chaos), calculated using BLOSUM62-based TCRdist between CDR3 peptides within each V-J. Welch's t-statistics and random forest reduced around 550 V-J features to about 12, which were used in a naive Bayes classifier (R e1071). TCRdb ran its own pipeline on the public reads, namely fastp trimming at Q25 and MiXCR clone calling, and kept in-frame beta chains. One record per CDR3 amino acid sequence lists the most common genes and DNA. TCRdb's processing, not the authors' own work, is the source of the V and J calls. The sample records around 690,000 distinct CDR3 sequences, around 15% of which are singletons. Clones ranked in the top ten supply roughly a sixth of the sample.

This clonotype has ten or more counts. The antigen it recognizes is unknown. Base qualities were left out, and no much larger clone turns up one base away. The cysteine opens and the phenylalanine closes a CDR3 of 15 amino acids. Of all the DNA, just the CDR3 is kept, 45 bases in frame from base 1. Taken from the germline V gene, the CDR1 and CDR2 loops are SGHAT and FQNNGV. V and J lose 5 bases and 0 bases, and a span of 11 bases separates them. Material: blood. This receptor was identified in a man aged 45-65 years with Graves' hyperthyroidism. Recombination connected TRBV11-2 to TRBJ2-1; no D gene can be assigned with confidence. In nucleotides, the sequence is TGTGCCAGCAGCCCAATAGCCGCCTCCTACAATGAGCAGTTCTTC. It specifies CASSPIAASYNEQFF.